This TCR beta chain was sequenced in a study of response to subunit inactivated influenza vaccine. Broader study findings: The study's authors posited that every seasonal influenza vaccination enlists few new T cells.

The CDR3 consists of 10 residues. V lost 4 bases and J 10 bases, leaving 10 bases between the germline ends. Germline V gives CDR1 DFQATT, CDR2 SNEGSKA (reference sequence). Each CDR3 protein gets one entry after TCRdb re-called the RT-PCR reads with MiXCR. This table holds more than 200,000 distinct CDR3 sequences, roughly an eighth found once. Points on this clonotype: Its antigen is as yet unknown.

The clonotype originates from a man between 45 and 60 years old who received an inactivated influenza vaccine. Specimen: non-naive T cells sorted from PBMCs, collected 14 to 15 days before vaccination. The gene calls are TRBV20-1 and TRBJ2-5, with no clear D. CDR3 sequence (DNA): TGCAGTGCTATTTTGAAGGGCCAGTACTTC. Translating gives CSAILKGQYF.